The 19 T cell receptor beta chains below all came from one sample that was sequenced in a study of human T cells and chemical hapten exposure. Time point of the sample: healthy volunteer bleed at 6 weeks. Total RNA extraction was carried out from unfractionated whole blood. TCRdb re-analysed the RACE reads in MiXCR, keeping a single row per CDR3 protein. The sample comprises fewer than 85,000 distinct CDR3 sequences, about 8.6% of which are singletons, and around 1.7% rests with the top ten. The sample taken for sequencing was whole blood. The receptors come from a female donor in good health. Some clones in this sample may be carry-over from other donors' samples.

This clonotype came up many times. The V gene is TRBV5-1, the J gene TRBJ1-1, with D possibly matching TRBD1 (5 bases). CDR3 size: 16 residues. CDR1 and CDR2 (germline): SGHRS, YFSETQ. Trimming removed 4 bases from V and 2 bases from J, with 18 bases in between. The CDR3 region is CASSLLMTAHNTEAFF. The CDR3 DNA is TGCGCCAGCAGCCTATTGATGACAGCCCACAACACTGAAGCTTTCTTT.

V and J are TRBV9 and TRBJ1-1; D may be TRBD1 (6 bases). Germline loops: CDR1 SGDLS, CDR2 YYNGEE. V lost 4 bases to trimming and J lost 3 bases, with 19 bases between them. The CDR3 has 16 residues. CDR3 amino acids: CASSNSLYAGDTEAFF. The CDR3 DNA is TGTGCCAGCAGCAACAGCTTATATGCAGGGGACACTGAAGCTTTCTTT.

This clonotype was seen ten or more times. The chain uses TRBV18 and TRBJ1-1; the D gene is possibly TRBD1 (6 bases). CDR1 and CDR2 from the germline V gene are KGHSH and LQKENI. Trimming stripped 2 bases from V and 4 bases from J, with 14 bases between. This CDR3 contains 15 residues. CDR3 coding DNA: TGTGCCAGCTCACCAATCGTACAGGGAAGCACTGAAGCTTTCTTT. Translated, it gives CASSPIVQGSTEAFF.

This clonotype was recorded many times. V and J are TRBV18 and TRBJ1-1; unclear D gene. Trimming removed 0 bases from V and 1 base from J, with 12 bases in between. Germline values: CDR1 KGHSH, CDR2 LQKENI. The CDR3 spans 16 residues. CDR3 residues: CASSPPLRSPNTEAFF. The CDR3 DNA reads TGTGCCAGCTCACCACCGCTGAGGTCCCCGAACACTGAAGCTTTCTTT.

This clonotype came up many times. The chain joins TRBV7-9 to TRBJ2-1; TRBD2 agrees at 10 bases. This CDR3 has 14 residues. CDR1 is SEHNR, CDR2 FQNEAQ, per germline (reference sequence). The J segment lost 9 bases and the V segment lost 3 bases, leaving 5 bases of the junction unmatched. The CDR3 region has the DNA TGTGCCAGCAGCTTTGTAGCGGGGGGTTCTGAGCAGTTCTTC. Translated, it gives CASSFVAGGSEQFF.

CDR3 bases: TGTGCCATCAGTGAGTCAGGGCAACGGTCCGGAGCTTTCTTT. This encodes CAISESGQRSGAFF. The genes are TRBV10-3 and TRBJ1-1, with no clear D. Looked up from germline, CDR1 is ENHRY and CDR2 is SYGVKD. Deletions cut 0 bases from V and 10 bases from J, with 15 bases between. The CDR3 sequence is 14 residues long.

This clonotype was found many times. This rearrangement joins TRBV7-2 to TRBJ1-4; D not resolved. The CDR3 sequence is 14 residues long. Trimming stripped 5 bases from V and 7 bases from J, with 14 bases between. CDR1 SGHTA and CDR2 FQGNSA come from the germline V gene. The CDR3 DNA reads as TGTGCCAGCAGCGCAGGAGGTGGCGGTGAAAAACTGTTTTTT. It codes for CASSAGGGGEKLFF.

This clonotype was recorded a few times. The rearrangement joins TRBV18 to TRBJ1-1, with 8 bases aligning to TRBD1. The germline gives CDR1 KGHSH, CDR2 LQKENI. This CDR3 spans 16 amino acids. The V gene end was trimmed by 6 bases and the J gene end by 0 bases; junction bases not matched to a gene: 9. CDR3 nucleotide sequence: TGTGCCAGCTCGCCTGCTAGACAGGGGATGAACACTGAAGCTTTCTTT. This gives the protein CASSPARQGMNTEAFF.

This clonotype was detected ten times or more. V gene TRBV12-3 or TRBV12-4 combines with J gene TRBJ1-2; 7 bases agree with TRBD1. The CDR3 covers 16 residues. With V trimmed by 3 bases and J by 1 base, 8 bases remained unmatched. CDR3 amino acids: CASSLAGGVGNYGYTF. The CDR3, as DNA: TGTGCCAGCAGTTTGGCAGGGGGAGTAGGTAACTATGGCTACACCTTC.

This clonotype showed up just a few times. The chain uses TRBV13 and TRBJ2-7; TRBD1 aligns across 7 bases. Looked up from germline, CDR1 is PRHDT and CDR2 is FYEKMQ (reference sequence). The V gene end was trimmed by 4 bases and the J gene end by 2 bases; junction bases not matched to a gene: 5. The CDR3 is 14 amino acids. The CDR3 here is CASSSGQVTYEQYF. For the CDR3, the DNA is TGTGCCAGCAGCTCAGGACAGGTAACCTACGAGCAGTACTTC.

This clonotype showed up just a few times. CDR3 sequence reads: CASSYYRGSNQPQHF. The CDR3 DNA is TGTGCCAGCAGTTACTATAGAGGTAGCAATCAGCCCCAGCATTTT. The chain has TRBV6-2 or TRBV6-3 and TRBJ1-5; D is unresolved. The CDR3 loop spans 15 amino acids. V lost 1 base and J lost 0, with 7 bases in between. Germline loops: CDR1 MNHEY, CDR2 SVGEGT.

About this clonotype itself: A much bigger clone sits one base away, suggesting this may be a read error. The gene calls are TRBV29-1 and TRBJ1-2; no reliable D call. CDR3 length: 15 residues. Germline CDR1 reads SQVTM; CDR2 reads ANQGSEA. In DNA, the CDR3 is TGCAGCGTTACCCAAAATGAGGGTCTAAACTATGACTACACCTTC. Its protein product is CSVTQNEGLNYDYTF.

This clonotype was observed at least ten times. The chain joins TRBV19 to TRBJ2-3; possible D gene TRBD2, 5 bases. This CDR3 is built from 13 residues. Germline V CDR1 and CDR2: LNHDA, SQIVND (reference sequence). With 4 bases removed from V and 5 bases from J, the gap between germline ends came to 10 bases. This chain's CDR3 is CASSKAAGDTQYF. The CDR3 DNA follows: TGTGCCAGTAGTAAGGCGGCGGGAGATACGCAGTATTTT.

About this clonotype: This sequence may be a read error, since a much larger clone differs from it by one base. The genes are TRBV6-5 and TRBJ1-4; D not resolved. Germline V gene data show CDR1 as MNHEY and CDR2 as SVGAGI. Trimming shortened V by 7 bases and J by 5 bases, and 8 bases separated the two germline ends. The CDR3 consists of 12 residues. The CDR3 region is CASKKTNEKLFF. The CDR3 nucleotides are TGTGCCAGCAAAAAGACGAATGAAAAACTGTTTTTT.

Comment on this clonotype: Mismatch with germline at one junction end may stem from a read error. The chain is built from TRBV27 and TRBJ1-6, with a possible D match to TRBD1 (5 bases). Per germline, CDR1 MNHEY and CDR2 SMNVEV (reference sequence). The CDR3 is 15 residues long. The CDR3 coding sequence is TGTGCCAGAAGTTACGCAGGGAGGGCTAATTCACCCCTCCACTTT. Protein sequence: CARSYAGRANSPLHF.

This clonotype was picked up a small number of times. The chain carries TRBV3-1 and TRBJ1-5; TRBD1 might be the D (6 bases). V was trimmed by 6 bases and J by 10 bases, leaving 13 bases between them. The germline V gene encodes CDR1 LGHDT and CDR2 YNNKEL (reference sequence). The CDR3 contains 12 residues. This CDR3 reads CASSSRGDPQHF. The CDR3 DNA follows: TGTGCCAGCAGTTCGAGGGGGGACCCCCAGCATTTT.

This clonotype came up a few times. The V and J genes are TRBV3-1 and TRBJ2-4; D is undetermined. CDR1 and CDR2 from the germline V gene are LGHDT and YNNKEL (reference sequence). This CDR3 comprises 16 residues. The V and J ends lost 4 bases and 0 bases respectively, with 13 bases between them. For the CDR3, the DNA is TGTGCCAGCAGCCCCCCGAAATTCTCAGCCAAAAACATTCAGTACTTC. Translated: CASSPPKFSAKNIQYF.

This clonotype was seen many times. V gene TRBV6-1 combines with J gene TRBJ1-5; possible D gene TRBD1, 6 bases. The CDR3 has 16 residues. V lost 4 bases and J 0 bases, leaving 13 bases between the germline ends. The V gene's germline CDR1 is MNHNS and CDR2 SASEGT. The DNA for the CDR3 is TGTGCCAGCAGTGCCCGGCCAGGGGATAGCAATCAGCCCCAGCATTTT. This codes for CASSARPGDSNQPQHF.

The rearrangement uses TRBV20-1 and TRBJ1-6; 8 positions match TRBD1. Germline V lookup: CDR1 DFQATT, CDR2 SNEGSKA (reference sequence). The CDR3 consists of 13 residues. The junction had 7 bases not matched to a gene; V was cut back by 6 bases and J by 9 bases. This CDR3 reads CSAPGTGTSPLHF. The CDR3 region has the DNA TGCAGTGCACCCGGGACAGGCACTTCACCCCTCCACTTT.